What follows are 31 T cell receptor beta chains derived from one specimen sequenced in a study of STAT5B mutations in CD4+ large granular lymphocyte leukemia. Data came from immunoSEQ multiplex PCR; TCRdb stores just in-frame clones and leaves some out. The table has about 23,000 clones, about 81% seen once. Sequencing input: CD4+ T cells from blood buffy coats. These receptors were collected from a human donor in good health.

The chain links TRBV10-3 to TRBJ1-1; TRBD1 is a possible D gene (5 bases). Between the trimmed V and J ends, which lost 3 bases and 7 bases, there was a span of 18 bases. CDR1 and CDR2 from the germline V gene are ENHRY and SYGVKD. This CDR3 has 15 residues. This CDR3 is CAISDSGTGSSEAFF. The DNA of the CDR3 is TGTGCCATCAGTGATTCCGGGACGGGCTCTAGTGAAGCTTTCTTT.

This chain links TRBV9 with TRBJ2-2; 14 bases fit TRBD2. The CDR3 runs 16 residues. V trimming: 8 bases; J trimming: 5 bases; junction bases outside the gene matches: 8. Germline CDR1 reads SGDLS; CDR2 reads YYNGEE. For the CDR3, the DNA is TGTGCCAGGAGACTAGCGGGGGGGCATGGTACCGGGGAGCTGTTTTTT. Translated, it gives CARRLAGGHGTGELFF.

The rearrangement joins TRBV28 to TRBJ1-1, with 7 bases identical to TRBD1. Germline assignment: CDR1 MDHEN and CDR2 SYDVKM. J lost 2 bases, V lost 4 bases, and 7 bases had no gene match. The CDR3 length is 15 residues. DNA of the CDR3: TGTGCCAGCAGTTATCGCGACAGGGCCAACACTGAAGCTTTCTTT. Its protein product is CASSYRDRANTEAFF.

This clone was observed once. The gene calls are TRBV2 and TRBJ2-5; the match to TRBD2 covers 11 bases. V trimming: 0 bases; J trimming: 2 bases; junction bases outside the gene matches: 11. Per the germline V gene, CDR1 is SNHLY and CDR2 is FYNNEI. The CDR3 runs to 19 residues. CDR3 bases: TGTGCCAGCAGTGAAGCAGAGGGAACTAGCGGGGGTCTTCAAGAGACCCAGTACTTC. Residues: CASSEAEGTSGGLQETQYF.

The CDR3 sequence: CASSPRTGLDYEQYF. The CDR3 coding sequence is TGTGCCAGCAGCCCCCGGACAGGGTTAGATTACGAGCAGTACTTC. The V call is TRBV13, the J call TRBJ2-7, with 8 bases that match TRBD1. Germline loops: CDR1 PRHDT, CDR2 FYEKMQ (reference sequence). Trimming at V came to 5 bases and at J to 4 bases, leaving 10 bases not matched to a gene. There are 15 residues in the CDR3.

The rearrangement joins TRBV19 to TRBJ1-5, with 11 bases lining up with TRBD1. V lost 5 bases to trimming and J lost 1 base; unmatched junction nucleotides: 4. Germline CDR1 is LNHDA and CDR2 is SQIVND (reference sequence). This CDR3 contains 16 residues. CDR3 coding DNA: TGTGCCAGTAGTCCCCGGGACAGGGGGAGCAATCAGCCCCAGCATTTT. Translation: CASSPRDRGSNQPQHF. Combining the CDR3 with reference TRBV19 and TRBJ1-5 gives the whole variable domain DGGITQSPKYLFRKEGQNVTLSCEQNLNHDAMYWYRQDPGQGLRLIYYSQIVNDFQKGDIAEGYSVSREKKESFPLTVTSAQKNPTAFYLCASSPRDRGSNQPQHFGDGTRLSIL.

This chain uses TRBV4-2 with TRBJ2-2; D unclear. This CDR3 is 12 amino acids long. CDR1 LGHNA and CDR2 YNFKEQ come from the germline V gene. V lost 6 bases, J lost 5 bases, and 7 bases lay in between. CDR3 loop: CASRPGTGELFF. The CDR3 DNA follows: TGTGCCAGCAGACCAGGTACCGGGGAGCTGTTTTTT.

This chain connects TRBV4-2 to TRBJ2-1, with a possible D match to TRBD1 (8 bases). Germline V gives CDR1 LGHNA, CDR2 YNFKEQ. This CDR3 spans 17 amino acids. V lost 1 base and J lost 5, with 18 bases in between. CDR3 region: CASSQGRGRDRNNEQFF. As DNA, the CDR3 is TGTGCCAGCAGCCAAGGGCGGGGGCGGGACAGGAACAATGAGCAGTTCTTC.

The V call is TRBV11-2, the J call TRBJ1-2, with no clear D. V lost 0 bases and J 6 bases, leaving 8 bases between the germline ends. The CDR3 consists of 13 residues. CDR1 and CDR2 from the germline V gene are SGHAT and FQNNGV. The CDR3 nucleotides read TGTGCCAGCAGCTTAGATCAAGGCCATGGCTACACCTTC. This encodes CASSLDQGHGYTF.

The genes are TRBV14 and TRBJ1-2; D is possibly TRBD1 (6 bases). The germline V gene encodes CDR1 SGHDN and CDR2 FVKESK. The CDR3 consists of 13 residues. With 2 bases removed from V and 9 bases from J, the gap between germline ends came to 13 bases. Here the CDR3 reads CASSQSQGISYTF. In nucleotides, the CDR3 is TGTGCCAGCAGCCAATCGCAGGGGATCAGCTACACCTTC.

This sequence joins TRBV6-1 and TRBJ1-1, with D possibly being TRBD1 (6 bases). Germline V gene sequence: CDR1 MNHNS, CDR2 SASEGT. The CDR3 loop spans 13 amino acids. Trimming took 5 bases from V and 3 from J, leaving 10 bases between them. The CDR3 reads CASSLDSYTEAFF. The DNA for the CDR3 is TGTGCCAGCAGTTTGGACAGCTACACTGAAGCTTTCTTT.

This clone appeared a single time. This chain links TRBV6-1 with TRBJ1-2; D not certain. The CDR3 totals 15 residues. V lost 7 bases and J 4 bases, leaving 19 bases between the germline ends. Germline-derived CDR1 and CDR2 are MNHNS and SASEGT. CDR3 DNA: TGTGCCAGCACAAACGCGCGCGTGGGTGGCTATGGCTACACCTTC. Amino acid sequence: CASTNARVGGYGYTF.

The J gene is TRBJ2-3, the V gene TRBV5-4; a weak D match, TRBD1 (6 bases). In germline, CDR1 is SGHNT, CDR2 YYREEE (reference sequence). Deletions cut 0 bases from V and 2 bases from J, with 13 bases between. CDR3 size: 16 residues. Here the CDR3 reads CASSLDPRTATDTQYF. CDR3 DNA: TGTGCCAGCAGCTTGGATCCCCGGACAGCCACAGATACGCAGTATTTT.

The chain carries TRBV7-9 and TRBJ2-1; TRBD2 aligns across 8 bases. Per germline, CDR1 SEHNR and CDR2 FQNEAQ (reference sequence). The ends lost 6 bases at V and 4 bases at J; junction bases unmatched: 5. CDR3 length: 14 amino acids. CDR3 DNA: TGTGCCAGCAGTTCTATAGCGGGATACAATGAGCAGTTCTTC. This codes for CASSSIAGYNEQFF. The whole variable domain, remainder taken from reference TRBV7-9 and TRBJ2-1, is DTGVSQNPRHKITKRGQNVTFRCDPISEHNRLYWYRQTLGQGPEFLTYFQNEAQLEKSRLLSDRFSAERPKGSFSTLEIQRTEQGDSAMYLCASSSIAGYNEQFFGPGTRLTVL.

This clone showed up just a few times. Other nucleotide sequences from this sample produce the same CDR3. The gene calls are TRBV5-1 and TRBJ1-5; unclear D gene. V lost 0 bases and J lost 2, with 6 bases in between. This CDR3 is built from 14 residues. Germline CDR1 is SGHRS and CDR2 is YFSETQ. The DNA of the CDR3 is TGCGCCAGCAGCTTGGAGGGCGGCAATCAGCCCCAGCATTTT. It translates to CASSLEGGNQPQHF.

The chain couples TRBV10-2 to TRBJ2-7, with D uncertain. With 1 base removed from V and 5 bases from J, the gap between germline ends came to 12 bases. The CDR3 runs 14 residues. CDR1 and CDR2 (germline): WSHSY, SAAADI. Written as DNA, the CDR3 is TGCGCCAGCAGTGAGTGGACCCCAATCCACGAGCAGTACTTC. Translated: CASSEWTPIHEQYF.

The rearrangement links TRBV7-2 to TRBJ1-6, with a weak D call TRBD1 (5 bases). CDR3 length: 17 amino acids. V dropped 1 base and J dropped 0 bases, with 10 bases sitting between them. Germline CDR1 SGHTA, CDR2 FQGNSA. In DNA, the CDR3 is TGTGCCAGCAGCTTAGTGGGGCATCGCTCCTATAATTCACCCCTCCACTTT. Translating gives CASSLVGHRSYNSPLHF.

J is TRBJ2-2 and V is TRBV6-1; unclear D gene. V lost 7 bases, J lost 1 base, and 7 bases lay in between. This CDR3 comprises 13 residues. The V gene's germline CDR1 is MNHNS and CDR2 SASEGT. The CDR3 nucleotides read TGTGCCAGCACCCGACAGAACACCGGGGAGCTGTTTTTT. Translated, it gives CASTRQNTGELFF.

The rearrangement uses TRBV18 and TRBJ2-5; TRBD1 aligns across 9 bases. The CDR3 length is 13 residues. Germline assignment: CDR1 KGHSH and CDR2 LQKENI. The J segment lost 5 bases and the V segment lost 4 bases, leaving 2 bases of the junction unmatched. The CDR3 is CASSQGQGETQYF. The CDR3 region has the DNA TGTGCCAGCTCACAGGGACAGGGCGAGACCCAGTACTTC. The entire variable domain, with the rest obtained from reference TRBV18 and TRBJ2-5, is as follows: NAGVMQNPRHLVRRRGQEARLRCSPMKGHSHVYWYRQLPEEGLKFMVYLQKENIIDESGMPKERFSAEFPKEGPSILRIQQVVRGDSAAYFCASSQGQGETQYFGPGTRLLVL.

This CDR3 reads CASSLGDAGSYGYTF. Here the CDR3 DNA reads TGTGCCAGCAGCTTAGGAGACGCAGGGTCCTATGGCTACACCTTC. This chain connects TRBV7-9 to TRBJ1-2, with D possibly TRBD1 on 5 matching bases. V was shortened by 1 base and J by 4 bases, with 13 bases between the two germline ends. The CDR3 totals 15 residues. CDR1 is SEHNR and CDR2 is FQNEAQ in the germline V gene (reference sequence). The full variable domain, with the rest looked up from reference TRBV7-9 and TRBJ1-2, is DTGVSQNPRHKITKRGQNVTFRCDPISEHNRLYWYRQTLGQGPEFLTYFQNEAQLEKSRLLSDRFSAERPKGSFSTLEIQRTEQGDSAMYLCASSLGDAGSYGYTFGSGTRLTVV.

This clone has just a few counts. The CDR3 DNA follows: TGCAGCGTAGCCTCGGGGGGGAACACTGAAGCTTTCTTT. Translation gives CSVASGGNTEAFF. The J gene is TRBJ1-1, the V gene TRBV29-1, with a possible D match to TRBD1 (5 bases). V lost 6 bases, J lost 1 base, and 12 bases lay in between. In germline, CDR1 is SQVTM, CDR2 ANQGSEA. This CDR3 has 13 amino acids.

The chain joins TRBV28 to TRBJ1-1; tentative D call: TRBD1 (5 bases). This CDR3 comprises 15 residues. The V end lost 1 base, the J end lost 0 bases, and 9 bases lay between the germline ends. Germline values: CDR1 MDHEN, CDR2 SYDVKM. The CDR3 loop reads CASSLLGTMNTEAFF. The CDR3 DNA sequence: TGTGCCAGCAGTTTATTGGGGACCATGAACACTGAAGCTTTCTTT.

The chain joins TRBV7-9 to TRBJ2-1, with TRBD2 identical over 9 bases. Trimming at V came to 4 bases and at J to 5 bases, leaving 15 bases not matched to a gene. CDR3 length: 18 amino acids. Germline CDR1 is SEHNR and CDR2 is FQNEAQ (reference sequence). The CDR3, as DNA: TGTGCCAGCAGCTCAAAGCACAGGGTAGCGGGAGTGAACAATGAGCAGTTCTTC. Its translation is CASSSKHRVAGVNNEQFF. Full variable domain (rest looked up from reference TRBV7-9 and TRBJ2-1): DTGVSQNPRHKITKRGQNVTFRCDPISEHNRLYWYRQTLGQGPEFLTYFQNEAQLEKSRLLSDRFSAERPKGSFSTLEIQRTEQGDSAMYLCASSSKHRVAGVNNEQFFGPGTRLTVL.

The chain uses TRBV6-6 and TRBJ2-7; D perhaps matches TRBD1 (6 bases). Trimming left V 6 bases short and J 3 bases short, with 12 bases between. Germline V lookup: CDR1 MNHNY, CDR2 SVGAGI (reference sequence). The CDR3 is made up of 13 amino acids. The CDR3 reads CASRVRQDYEQYF. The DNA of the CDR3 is TGTGCCAGCAGGGTCAGACAGGACTACGAGCAGTACTTC.

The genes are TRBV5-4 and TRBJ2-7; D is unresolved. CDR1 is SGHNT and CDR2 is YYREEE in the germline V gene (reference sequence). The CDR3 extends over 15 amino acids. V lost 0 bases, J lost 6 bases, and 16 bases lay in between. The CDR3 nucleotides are TGTGCCAGCAGCTTGGATTTTGGGAAAGCAGGCGAGCAGTACTTC. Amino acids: CASSLDFGKAGEQYF.

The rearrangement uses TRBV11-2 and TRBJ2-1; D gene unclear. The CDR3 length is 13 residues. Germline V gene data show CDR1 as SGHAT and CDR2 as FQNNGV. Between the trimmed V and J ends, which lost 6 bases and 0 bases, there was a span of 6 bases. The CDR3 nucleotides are TGTGCCAGCAGTGAGGCCTCCTACAATGAGCAGTTCTTC. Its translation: CASSEASYNEQFF. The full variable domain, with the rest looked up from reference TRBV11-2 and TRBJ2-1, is EAGVAQSPRYKIIEKRQSVAFWCNPISGHATLYWYQQILGQGPKLLIQFQNNGVVDDSQLPKDRFSAERLKGVDSTLKIQPAKLEDSAVYLCASSEASYNEQFFGPGTRLTVL.

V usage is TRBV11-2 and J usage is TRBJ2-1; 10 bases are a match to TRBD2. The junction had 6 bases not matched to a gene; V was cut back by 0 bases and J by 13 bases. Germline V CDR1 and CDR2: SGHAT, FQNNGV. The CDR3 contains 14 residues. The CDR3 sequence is CASSLDQGLAQQFF. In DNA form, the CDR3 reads TGTGCCAGCAGCTTAGATCAGGGACTAGCGCAACAGTTCTTC.

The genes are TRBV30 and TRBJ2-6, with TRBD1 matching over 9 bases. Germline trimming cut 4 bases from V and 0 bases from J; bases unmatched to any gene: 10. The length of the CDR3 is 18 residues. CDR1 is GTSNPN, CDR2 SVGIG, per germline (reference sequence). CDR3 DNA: TGTGCCTGGACTGGACTCGGGACAGGGTTCTCTGGGGCCAACGTCCTGACTTTC. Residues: CAWTGLGTGFSGANVLTF.

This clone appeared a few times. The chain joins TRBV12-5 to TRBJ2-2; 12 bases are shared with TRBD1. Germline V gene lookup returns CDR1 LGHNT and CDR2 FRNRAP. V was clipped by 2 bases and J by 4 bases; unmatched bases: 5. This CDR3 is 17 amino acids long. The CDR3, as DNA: TGTGCTAGTGGTTTGCGGGACAGGGGGCGCAGCACCGGGGAGCTGTTTTTT. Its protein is CASGLRDRGRSTGELFF.

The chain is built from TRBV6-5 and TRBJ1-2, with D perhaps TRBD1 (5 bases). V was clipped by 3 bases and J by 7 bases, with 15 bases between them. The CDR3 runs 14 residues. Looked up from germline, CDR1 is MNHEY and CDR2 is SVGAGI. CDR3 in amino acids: CASSYSGAPTGYTF. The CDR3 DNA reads TGTGCCAGCAGTTATTCCGGGGCCCCAACTGGCTACACCTTC.

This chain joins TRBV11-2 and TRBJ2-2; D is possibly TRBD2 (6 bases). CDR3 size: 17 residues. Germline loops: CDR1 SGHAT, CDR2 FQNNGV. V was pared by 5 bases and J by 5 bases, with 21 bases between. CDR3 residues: CASSRTLGGPRTGELFF. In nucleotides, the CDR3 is TGTGCCAGCAGCCGAACCCTCGGGGGACCGAGGACCGGGGAGCTGTTTTTT.